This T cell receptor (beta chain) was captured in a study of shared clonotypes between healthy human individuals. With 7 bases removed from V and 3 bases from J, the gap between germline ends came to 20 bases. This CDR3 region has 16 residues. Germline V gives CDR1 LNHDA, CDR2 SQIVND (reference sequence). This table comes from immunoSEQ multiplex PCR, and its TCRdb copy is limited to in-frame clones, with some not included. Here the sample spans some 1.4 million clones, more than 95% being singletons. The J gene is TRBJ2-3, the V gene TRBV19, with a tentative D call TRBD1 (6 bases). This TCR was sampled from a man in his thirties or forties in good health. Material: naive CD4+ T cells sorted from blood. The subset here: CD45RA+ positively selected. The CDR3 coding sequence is TGTGCCAGTACTCACCGTGGGGGCGGCGGGACAGATACGCAGTATTTT. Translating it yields CASTHRGGGGTDTQYF.